This T cell receptor beta chain was captured in a study of T cell responses to AZD1222 COVID-19 vaccine. The CDR3 has 8 amino acids. The germline CDR1 and CDR2 sequences are SGHTS and YDEGEE. Overall study results and limits: No day 14 peak samples; only post-peak repertoires were characterized.

As for this clone: What it binds is not known. At one end, the junction sequence differs from germline, possibly due to a read error.

Only in-frame clones appear in the TCRdb table, and some are missing; sequencing was by immunoSEQ multiplex PCR. Of 120,000 or so clones listed, 91% are singletons. This sequence was found in an adult in good health. The material was peripheral blood, obtained on day 0 of AZD1222 vaccination. The rearrangement joins TRBV5-8 to TRBJ1-4, with no clear D. CDR3 region: CASSIVRF. In nucleotides, the CDR3 is TGTGCCAGCAGCATCGTCCGTTTT.